These 18 T cell receptor beta chains were all obtained from the same sample, sequenced in a study of T cell repertoires in cytomegalovirus infection. TCRdb itself ran the reads through MiXCR, one entry per CDR3 protein. Of 510,000 or so distinct CDR3 sequences listed, 26% are singletons. The sequenced sample consisted of PBMCs. Source of these receptors: a human donor in good health (CMV status not recorded). Some clones in this sample may be carry-over from other donors' samples.

In its sample, this clonotype was seen a few times. The chain recombines TRBV7-2 with TRBJ1-1, with 7 bases identical to TRBD1. The germline CDR1 and CDR2 sequences are SGHTA and FQGNSA. CDR3 size: 16 residues. The trim removed 0 bases at V and 0 bases at J, leaving 4 bases unmatched. The CDR3 sequence: CASSLARGSVNTEAFF. The CDR3 DNA is TGTGCCAGCAGCTTAGCCAGGGGGTCGGTGAACACTGAAGCTTTCTTT.

The rearrangement joins TRBV4-1 to TRBJ2-1; TRBD2 agrees at 7 bases. CDR1 and CDR2 (germline): MGHRA, YSYEKL. The CDR3 totals 16 residues. The J segment lost 0 bases and the V segment lost 3 bases, leaving 5 bases of the junction unmatched. The CDR3 region is CASSQNSGFSYNEQFF. As DNA, the CDR3 is TGCGCCAGCAGCCAGAATAGCGGGTTCTCCTACAATGAGCAGTTCTTC.

There are a few counts of this clonotype. The rearrangement links TRBV19 to TRBJ1-1; 7 nucleotides match TRBD1. Trimming removed 4 bases from V and 1 base from J; junction bases left unmatched: 6. CDR1 and CDR2 from the germline V gene are LNHDA and SQIVND (reference sequence). The CDR3 spans 15 residues. CDR3 nucleotides: TGTGCCAGTAGTAGGACAGGTGGAGGGAACACTGAAGCTTTCTTT. This translates into CASSRTGGGNTEAFF.

This clonotype was seen repeatedly, ten times or more. The chain links TRBV7-3 to TRBJ1-5; D unclear. Per the germline V gene, CDR1 is SGHTA and CDR2 is FQGTGA. V lost 3 bases to trimming and J lost 8 bases, with 11 bases between them. This CDR3 comprises 13 residues. CDR3 region: CASSFDVQEPQHF. CDR3 DNA sequence: TGTGCCAGCAGCTTTGACGTTCAAGAGCCCCAGCATTTT.

V is TRBV28 and J is TRBJ1-1; D remains unclear. CDR3 length equals 13 residues. Germline V gene data show CDR1 as MDHEN and CDR2 as SYDVKM. V was trimmed by 6 bases and J by 6 bases, leaving 14 bases between them. Here the CDR3 reads CASSLAPVPEAFF. In nucleotides, the CDR3 is TGTGCCAGCAGCCTAGCACCGGTACCTGAAGCTTTCTTT.

This clonotype has ten or more counts. The chain links TRBV12-3 or TRBV12-4 to TRBJ2-3, with 11 bases identical to TRBD2. The CDR3 has 16 amino acids. With 6 bases clipped from V and 0 bases from J, the junction kept 5 bases outside the gene matches. For the CDR3, the DNA is TGTGCCAGCAGCTCACGGACTAGCGGGAGCACAGATACGCAGTATTTT. Protein: CASSSRTSGSTDTQYF.

This clonotype was counted ten times or more. The chain uses TRBV7-3 and TRBJ1-1, with 7 positions matching TRBD1. CDR1 is SGHTA, CDR2 FQGTGA, per germline. After removal of 2 bases from V and 3 bases from J, the junction contained 3 bases not matched to a gene. This CDR3 region has 14 residues. The CDR3 sequence: CASSLRGGDTEAFF. The CDR3 nucleotides read TGTGCCAGCAGCTTACGAGGGGGCGACACTGAAGCTTTCTTT.

This clonotype was detected many times. This sequence joins TRBV24-1 and TRBJ2-1; TRBD2 matches 12 bases. This CDR3 region has 15 residues. Trimming cost V 9 bases and J 8 bases; bases outside gene matches: 10. From germline, CDR1 is KGHDR and CDR2 SFDVKD. CDR3 nucleotides: TGTGCCACCTCGACTAGCGGGAGCTATAACGATGAGCAGTTCTTC. Residues: CATSTSGSYNDEQFF.

The chain uses TRBV6-2 or TRBV6-3 and TRBJ1-2; 7 bases fit TRBD1. Germline V gives CDR1 MNHEY, CDR2 SVGEGT. The CDR3 contains 14 residues. Unmatched junction bases numbered 6, after V lost 2 bases and J lost 6 bases. CDR3 nucleotide sequence: TGTGCCAGCAGTTACCGGGACAGTGGAGATGGCTACACCTTC. Translating it yields CASSYRDSGDGYTF.

The chain couples TRBV4-1 to TRBJ1-4; 7 bases line up with TRBD1. The J segment lost 4 bases and the V segment lost 1 base, leaving 12 bases of the junction unmatched. Germline-derived CDR1 and CDR2 are MGHRA and YSYEKL. The CDR3 extends over 18 amino acids. DNA of the CDR3: TGCGCCAGCAGCCAAGGATTAGCACCGGGACAGTTTAATGAAAAACTGTTTTTT. It is translated as CASSQGLAPGQFNEKLFF.

The rearrangement uses TRBV7-2 and TRBJ2-3; TRBD2 might be the D (5 bases). The V gene lost 5 bases and the J gene lost 4 bases, with 16 bases spanning the gap. This CDR3 comprises 15 residues. Per germline, CDR1 SGHTA and CDR2 FQGNSA. The DNA for the CDR3 is TGTGCCAGCAGCGATTCTGGCCGTAGCGCAGATACGCAGTATTTT. Encoded protein: CASSDSGRSADTQYF.

This clonotype came up a few times. The V and J genes are TRBV7-6 and TRBJ1-5, with D possibly being TRBD1 (5 bases). The CDR3 consists of 12 residues. V lost 8 bases, J lost 4 bases, and 9 bases lay in between. Germline V gene data show CDR1 as SGHVS and CDR2 as FNYEAQ. The CDR3 protein is CASGEGNQPQHF. DNA for the CDR3: TGTGCCAGCGGGGAGGGGAATCAGCCCCAGCATTTT.

The chain couples TRBV6-6 to TRBJ2-7; D not resolved. The CDR3 contains 14 residues. Germline CDR1 and CDR2: MNHNY and SVGAGI (reference sequence). The V and J ends lost 8 bases and 1 base respectively, with 15 bases between them. CDR3 nucleotides: TGTGCCAGCGGCCTCCGCCCTGGGTCCTACGAGCAGTACGTC. The encoded protein is CASGLRPGSYEQYV.

This clonotype was found a few times. V is TRBV6-2 or TRBV6-3 and J is TRBJ2-7, with D unclear. Germline assignment: CDR1 MNHEY and CDR2 SVGEGT. This CDR3 is 14 amino acids long. V was pared by 0 bases and J by 2 bases, with 8 bases between. Here the CDR3 reads CASSYSSAPYEQYV. DNA for the CDR3: TGTGCCAGCAGTTACTCGAGTGCTCCCTACGAGCAGTACGTC.

This clonotype was found a few times. The V gene is TRBV6-1, the J gene TRBJ2-3; 8 bases map to TRBD2. The germline V gene has CDR1 MNHNS and CDR2 SASEGT. The CDR3 loop spans 17 amino acids. V shed 2 bases and J 6 bases; nucleotides not matched to a gene: 13. The CDR3 spells CASSERVASGSRDTQYF. CDR3 bases: TGTGCCAGCAGTGAACGTGTCGCCAGCGGGAGTCGGGATACGCAGTATTTT.

The chain recombines TRBV25-1 with TRBJ2-7; 8 bases are shared with TRBD2. CDR3 length: 14 amino acids. The V and J ends lost 5 bases and 2 bases, in that order; junction bases with no gene match: 5. Germline V CDR1 and CDR2: MGHDK, SYGVNS. The CDR3 coding sequence is TGTGCCAGCAGTCCTCGGGGGGGACCCTACGAGCAGTACGTC. Its translation is CASSPRGGPYEQYV.

The rearrangement links TRBV25-1 to TRBJ2-1; TRBD2 aligns across 10 bases. J lost 2 bases, V lost 6 bases, and 4 bases had no gene match. CDR3 size: 15 residues. The germline CDR1 and CDR2 sequences are MGHDK and SYGVNS. The CDR3 nucleotides read TGTGCCAGCAGGGAAGCGGGAGGGCCCTACAATGAGCAGTTCTTC. Amino acids: CASREAGGPYNEQFF.

V is TRBV6-5 and J is TRBJ2-7; D may be TRBD2 (6 bases). The CDR3 is 17 residues long. Germline CDR1 reads MNHEY; CDR2 reads SVGAGI. V dropped 2 bases and J dropped 4 bases, with 21 bases sitting between them. CDR3 region: CASSYRDAPSGLYEQYF. In DNA, the CDR3 is TGTGCCAGCAGTTACCGGGACGCACCTTCGGGACTTTACGAGCAGTACTTC.